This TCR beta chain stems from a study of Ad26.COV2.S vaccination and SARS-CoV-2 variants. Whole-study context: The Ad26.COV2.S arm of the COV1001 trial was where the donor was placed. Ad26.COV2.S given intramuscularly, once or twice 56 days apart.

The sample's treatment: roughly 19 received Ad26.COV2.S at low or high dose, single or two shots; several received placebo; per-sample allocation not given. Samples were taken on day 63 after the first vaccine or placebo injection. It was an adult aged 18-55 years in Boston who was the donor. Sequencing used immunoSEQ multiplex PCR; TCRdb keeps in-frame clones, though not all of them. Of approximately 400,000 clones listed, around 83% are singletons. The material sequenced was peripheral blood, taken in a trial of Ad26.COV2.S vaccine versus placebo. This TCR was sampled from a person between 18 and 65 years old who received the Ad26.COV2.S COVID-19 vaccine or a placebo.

In DNA, the CDR3 is TGTGCCAGCAGCTTGGGATTCTGGCGAGAGCAGTTCTTC. It is translated as CASSLGFWREQFF. The chain links TRBV28 to TRBJ2-1; no clear D gene. The CDR3 has 13 amino acids. CDR1 and CDR2 (germline): MDHEN, SYDVKM. V was clipped by 6 bases and J by 10 bases, with 16 bases between them.